The 10 T cell receptor beta chains below were found in one sample sequenced in a study of blood T cell repertoires in COVID-19. Libraries were prepared by immunoSEQ multiplex PCR; TCRdb keeps only in-frame clonotypes and omits some of them. The sample yields 280,000 or so clones, about 90% seen once. Sequenced input: peripheral blood. Source of these receptors: a woman in her twenties or thirties who had recovered from COVID-19.

Details on this clone: Distinct nucleotide sequences in the sample also encode this CDR3. V is TRBV6-5 and J is TRBJ1-2; D is unclear. The V gene's germline CDR1 is MNHEY and CDR2 SVGAGI. This CDR3 region has 12 residues. V was clipped by 0 bases and J by 6 bases, with 5 bases between them. The DNA of the CDR3 is TGTGCCAGCAGTTACTCGGGCGATGGCTACACCTTC. It is translated as CASSYSGDGYTF.

The chain combines TRBV5-1 with TRBJ1-1; a possible D gene is TRBD1 (5 bases). The germline V gene encodes CDR1 SGHRS and CDR2 YFSETQ. V was clipped by 0 bases and J by 7 bases, with 7 bases between them. This CDR3 has 12 residues. CDR3 sequence: CASSLAQGEAFF. The CDR3 region has the DNA TGCGCCAGCAGCTTGGCCCAGGGTGAAGCTTTCTTT.

This chain links TRBV6-1 with TRBJ2-3; 9 nucleotides match TRBD1. Germline values: CDR1 MNHNS, CDR2 SASEGT. This CDR3 has 16 amino acids. The V segment lost 3 bases and the J segment 6 bases; nucleotides outside the gene matches: 10. The CDR3 bases are TGTGCCAGCAGTGAGAGAACAGGGGGCAGGGGTGATACGCAGTATTTT. Translating it yields CASSERTGGRGDTQYF.

The rearrangement joins TRBV6-5 to TRBJ1-4; D not certain. The germline V gene has CDR1 MNHEY and CDR2 SVGAGI. Deletions cut 4 bases from V and 4 bases from J, with 10 bases between. This CDR3 has 14 residues. CDR3 sequence reads: CASSSGSLNEKLFF. CDR3 nucleotide sequence: TGTGCCAGCAGTTCCGGGTCCCTTAATGAAAAACTGTTTTTT.

The chain couples TRBV6-5 to TRBJ2-2; the D gene is possibly TRBD1 (6 bases). The germline CDR1 and CDR2 sequences are MNHEY and SVGAGI. CDR3 size: 15 residues. The V end lost 5 bases, the J end lost 4 bases, and 14 bases lay between the germline ends. Here the CDR3 DNA reads TGTGCCAGCAGTCAATTGGGGGCAGGCACCGGGGAGCTGTTTTTT. Protein product: CASSQLGAGTGELFF.

This clone was picked up a small number of times. This chain joins TRBV18 and TRBJ1-5; D might be TRBD1 (6 bases). From germline, CDR1 is KGHSH and CDR2 LQKENI. The ends were cut back, 11 bases at V and 6 bases at J, with 17 bases in the middle. This CDR3 is built from 13 residues. In nucleotides, the CDR3 is TGTGCCGAACGGGGGCGGGAGGGTCAGCCCCAGCATTTT. Translating it yields CAERGREGQPQHF.

This clone showed up just a few times. The chain recombines TRBV5-6 with TRBJ1-2; D remains unclear. The germline V gene encodes CDR1 SGHDT and CDR2 YYEEEE. This CDR3 region has 13 residues. The ends were cut back, 7 bases at V and 3 bases at J, with 13 bases in the middle. The chain's CDR3 is CASREFGYYGYTF. The DNA of the CDR3 is TGTGCCAGCCGCGAGTTCGGGTACTATGGCTACACCTTC.

V is TRBV4-2 and J is TRBJ2-5; a possible D gene is TRBD2 (6 bases). The V end was cut by 0 bases, the J end by 5 bases, with 28 bases between. The CDR3 runs to 20 residues. Per germline, CDR1 LGHNA and CDR2 YNFKEQ. In DNA form, the CDR3 reads TGTGCCAGCAGCCAAGATTGGGGCGGAGGGCAGTCCGGTCTCGGGGAGACCCAGTACTTC. Amino acids: CASSQDWGGGQSGLGETQYF.

The chain recombines TRBV18 with TRBJ1-5, with D uncertain. Trimming removed 2 bases at V and 0 bases at J, with 5 bases between. The CDR3 is made up of 14 amino acids. From germline, CDR1 is KGHSH and CDR2 LQKENI. The CDR3 coding sequence is TGTGCCAGCTCACCAGCGGATAGCAATCAGCCCCAGCATTTT. This sequence encodes CASSPADSNQPQHF.

This chain links TRBV7-2 with TRBJ2-5, with 10 bases aligning to TRBD1. Unmatched junction bases numbered 8, after V lost 5 bases and J lost 5 bases. Germline CDR1 is SGHTA and CDR2 is FQGNSA. The CDR3 spans 15 residues. The CDR3 region is CASSVGTGEGETQYF. The CDR3 nucleotides read TGTGCCAGCAGCGTCGGGACAGGGGAAGGCGAGACCCAGTACTTC.